Each of the 29 T cell receptor beta chains below was sequenced from the same sample in a study of shared clonotypes between healthy human individuals. TCRdb's copy holds only in-frame clones and misses some; the assay was immunoSEQ multiplex PCR. The sample contains about 490,000 clones, roughly 85% of which appear only once. The sample taken for sequencing was PBMCs. Receptors originate from a middle-aged woman in good health. Some clones in this sample may be carry-over from other donors' samples.

This clone was seen a single time. V gene TRBV19 combines with J gene TRBJ2-5, with 8 bases aligning to TRBD2. CDR3 length: 14 residues. V lost 1 base and J lost 7; bases outside the gene matches: 5. Germline V gives CDR1 LNHDA, CDR2 SQIVND (reference sequence). In DNA, the CDR3 is TGTGCCAGTAGTATAGCGGGGGGGGCCGGGACCCAGTACTTC. Translated: CASSIAGGAGTQYF.

The V gene is TRBV5-1, the J gene TRBJ2-7; 12 bases align to TRBD2. The J segment lost 5 bases and the V segment lost 6 bases, leaving 9 bases of the junction unmatched. Germline V gene lookup returns CDR1 SGHRS and CDR2 YFSETQ. There are 15 residues in the CDR3. The CDR3 DNA sequence: TGCGCCAGCATGACTAGCGGGAGTTCCGGAAACGAGCAGTACTTC. This translates into CASMTSGSSGNEQYF.

This sequence joins TRBV18 and TRBJ2-2; 9 nucleotides match TRBD2. The germline V gene encodes CDR1 KGHSH and CDR2 LQKENI. The J segment lost 6 bases and the V segment lost 3 bases, leaving 11 bases of the junction unmatched. CDR3 length equals 17 residues. CDR3 DNA sequence: TGTGCCAGCTCACCGCGCGGGAGGGCCCTTGAGGCCGGGGAGCTGTTTTTT. Protein: CASSPRGRALEAGELFF.

The chain couples TRBV2 to TRBJ1-4; D gene unclear. The CDR3 loop spans 13 amino acids. The germline CDR1 and CDR2 sequences are SNHLY and FYNNEI. The V gene lost 10 bases and the J gene lost 0 bases, with 9 bases spanning the gap. CDR3 nucleotides: TGTGCCATCCGGAGGTCAACTAATGAAAAACTGTTTTTT. Translating it yields CAIRRSTNEKLFF.

The chain carries TRBV7-2 and TRBJ1-1; D uncertain. This CDR3 spans 14 amino acids. Germline V gene data show CDR1 as SGHTA and CDR2 as FQGNSA. V lost 1 base, J lost 1 base, and 7 bases lay in between. CDR3 DNA: TGTGCCAGCAGCTTAGTTTGGCAGAACACTGAAGCTTTCTTT. Its translation is CASSLVWQNTEAFF. Combining the CDR3 with reference TRBV7-2 and TRBJ1-1 gives the whole variable domain GAGVSQSPSNKVTEKGKDVELRCDPISGHTALYWYRQSLGQGLEFLIYFQGNSAPDKSGLPSDRFSAERTGGSVSTLTIQRTQQEDSAVYLCASSLVWQNTEAFFGQGTRLTVV.

This rearrangement joins TRBV2 to TRBJ2-7; D is possibly TRBD1 or TRBD2 (5 bases each). Deletions cut 9 bases from V and 2 bases from J, with 20 bases between. This CDR3 is 15 amino acids long. The germline V gene encodes CDR1 SNHLY and CDR2 FYNNEI. CDR3 coding DNA: TGTGCCAGGTGGTCCGGGGCTAGCTACACCTACGAGCAGTACTTC. This sequence encodes CARWSGASYTYEQYF.

This chain links TRBV7-3 with TRBJ2-1, with 8 bases aligning to TRBD2. CDR1 is SGHTA and CDR2 is FQGTGA in the germline V gene. The CDR3 sequence is 16 residues long. J was trimmed by 9 bases and V by 4 bases; bases with no gene match: 14. For the CDR3, the DNA is TGTGCCAGCAGCTCACGGACTAGAGCGGGAGTGGGTGAGCAGTTCTTC. The encoded protein is CASSSRTRAGVGEQFF.

V is TRBV19 and J is TRBJ2-7; the D is unclear. CDR1 LNHDA and CDR2 SQIVND come from the germline V gene (reference sequence). This CDR3 contains 15 residues. V was trimmed by 4 bases and J by 0 bases, leaving 13 bases between them. The CDR3 nucleotides read TGTGCCAGTAGTACTGCTGCGACGAGCTCCTACGAGCAGTACTTC. This gives the protein CASSTAATSSYEQYF.

The genes are TRBV28 and TRBJ1-1, with a possible D match to TRBD1 (6 bases). Trimming took 4 bases from V and 5 from J, leaving 14 bases between them. Germline CDR1 MDHEN, CDR2 SYDVKM. The CDR3 spans 14 residues. The CDR3 sequence is CASSSGGRPTEAFF. The CDR3 bases are TGTGCCAGCAGTTCGGGGGGCAGGCCGACTGAAGCTTTCTTT.

The J gene is TRBJ2-1, the V gene TRBV29-1, with D possibly TRBD2 on 5 matching bases. Trimming pared 4 bases from V and 12 bases from J, leaving 16 bases between. This CDR3 has 12 amino acids. CDR1 SQVTM and CDR2 ANQGSEA come from the germline V gene. As DNA, the CDR3 is TGCAGCGTTGTGTCCAGCGGCCGTGCGCAGTTCTTC. Encoded protein: CSVVSSGRAQFF.

The chain is built from TRBV10-1 and TRBJ2-5; D is possibly TRBD2 (6 bases). The CDR3 sequence is 13 residues long. The germline V gene encodes CDR1 WNHNN and CDR2 SYGVQD (reference sequence). V was clipped by 6 bases and J by 11 bases, with 19 bases between them. CDR3 nucleotides: TGCGCCAGCAGCGGTGGACTACGGGGTGAGCAGTACTTC. Translated, it gives CASSGGLRGEQYF.

This clone was detected only once. The V call is TRBV6-1, the J call TRBJ2-7, with TRBD2 identical over 12 bases. Losses at the gene ends were 4 bases for V and 3 bases for J; bases not matched to a gene: 10. The germline gives CDR1 MNHNS, CDR2 SASEGT. This CDR3 is built from 17 residues. CDR3 coding DNA: TGTGCCAGCAGTGTGGATGCTAGCGGGAGGGCCTTCTACGAGCAGTACTTC. Amino acids: CASSVDASGRAFYEQYF.

The CDR3 DNA sequence: TGTGCCAGCAGTCCTTTACAGGGTGGGACGAACACTGAAGCTTTCTTT. Protein: CASSPLQGGTNTEAFF. V gene TRBV27 combines with J gene TRBJ1-1; possibly TRBD1 for D (6 bases). Germline V lookup: CDR1 MNHEY, CDR2 SMNVEV (reference sequence). CDR3 length: 16 amino acids. V was trimmed by 5 bases and J by 1 base, leaving 17 bases between them.

J is TRBJ2-7 and V is TRBV27, with D possibly TRBD1 on 5 matching bases. This CDR3 contains 12 residues. V lost 2 bases, J lost 7 bases, and 9 bases lay in between. CDR1 is MNHEY and CDR2 is SMNVEV in the germline V gene (reference sequence). The CDR3 sequence is CASSLLQGEQYF. In DNA, the CDR3 is TGTGCCAGCAGTTTACTCCAGGGAGAGCAGTACTTC.

The gene calls are TRBV27 and TRBJ2-2; 12 positions match TRBD2. The CDR3 length is 17 residues. Germline-derived CDR1 and CDR2 are MNHEY and SMNVEV (reference sequence). Trimming removed 4 bases from V and 6 bases from J; junction bases left unmatched: 9. In DNA, the CDR3 is TGTGCCAGCAGTTACACCACGACTAGCGGGAGCTCCGGGGAGCTGTTTTTT. It translates to CASSYTTTSGSSGELFF.

This chain links TRBV19 with TRBJ1-1; D possibly corresponds to TRBD1 (5 bases). CDR3 length: 13 amino acids. The V and J ends lost 6 bases and 5 bases respectively, with 13 bases between them. Per germline, CDR1 LNHDA and CDR2 SQIVND (reference sequence). CDR3 sequence reads: CASRGPGRTEAFF. CDR3 sequence (DNA): TGTGCCAGTAGGGGGCCCGGGAGGACTGAAGCTTTCTTT. Variable domain in full (rest from reference TRBV19 and TRBJ1-1): DGGITQSPKYLFRKEGQNVTLSCEQNLNHDAMYWYRQDPGQGLRLIYYSQIVNDFQKGDIAEGYSVSREKKESFPLTVTSAQKNPTAFYLCASRGPGRTEAFFGQGTRLTVV.

As regards this clone: This specimen includes other DNA sequences encoding the same CDR3. The DNA for the CDR3 is TGTGCCAGCAGCTTGGTAGGAGATGGCTACACCTTC. This sequence encodes CASSLVGDGYTF. The chain recombines TRBV5-6 with TRBJ1-2; D uncertain. Trimming removed 0 bases from V and 6 bases from J, with 6 bases in between. This CDR3 is 12 amino acids long. CDR1 is SGHDT, CDR2 YYEEEE, per germline.

The CDR3 DNA reads as TGTGCCAGCACGTGGGACAGGGGTAAAGAGACCCAGTACTTC. This codes for CASTWDRGKETQYF. This chain uses TRBV28 with TRBJ2-5; 10 bases map to TRBD1. The CDR3 loop spans 14 amino acids. Germline V gene data show CDR1 as MDHEN and CDR2 as SYDVKM. V was pared by 7 bases and J by 3 bases, with 5 bases of the junction left unmatched.

As to this clone: This may be a read error, as it is one base from a much larger clone. The CDR3 nucleotides read TGTGCCAGCAGCTTTCGGGGAACCGGGGAGCTGTTTTTT. It specifies CASSFRGTGELFF. The chain recombines TRBV5-4 with TRBJ2-2, with a weak D call TRBD2 (5 bases). CDR3 length: 13 amino acids. Germline-derived CDR1 and CDR2 are SGHNT and YYREEE (reference sequence). V lost 2 bases and J lost 5, with 7 bases in between.

The gene calls are TRBV30 and TRBJ2-7; no clear D. Trimming shortened V by 1 base and J by 2 bases, and 9 bases separated the two germline ends. CDR1 is GTSNPN and CDR2 is SVGIG in the germline V gene (reference sequence). The length of the CDR3 is 13 residues. In DNA, the CDR3 is TGTGCCTGGAGTGAAGGGTTCCCCTACGAGCAGTACTTC. Translated: CAWSEGFPYEQYF.

A single count supports this clone. The V call is TRBV4-3, the J call TRBJ2-1; D not certain. Germline lookup yields CDR1 LGHNA and CDR2 YSLEER. V was trimmed by 2 bases and J by 7 bases, leaving 6 bases between them. The CDR3 is 12 amino acids. CDR3 sequence: CASSQFGNEQFF. CDR3 DNA: TGCGCCAGCAGCCAATTCGGAAATGAGCAGTTCTTC.

V is TRBV19 and J is TRBJ2-1, with unresolved D. Trimming shortened V by 3 bases and J by 4 bases, and 10 bases separated the two germline ends. Per the germline V gene, CDR1 is LNHDA and CDR2 is SQIVND (reference sequence). This CDR3 comprises 14 residues. The CDR3 nucleotides read TGTGCCAGTAGTATCTGGGGTCGTTACAATGAGCAGTTCTTC. Encoded protein: CASSIWGRYNEQFF.

The rearrangement joins TRBV5-1 to TRBJ2-1; the match to TRBD2 covers 11 bases. The CDR3 is 18 amino acids. V was pared by 1 base and J by 0 bases, with 6 bases of the junction left unmatched. In germline, CDR1 is SGHRS, CDR2 YFSETQ. The CDR3 DNA sequence: TGCGCCAGCAGCTTGCTAGCGGGAGGAGGGAGCTCCTACAATGAGCAGTTCTTC. It codes for CASSLLAGGGSSYNEQFF.

The chain recombines TRBV2 with TRBJ2-1; 7 nucleotides align to TRBD1. The CDR3 covers 12 residues. Germline V gene sequence: CDR1 SNHLY, CDR2 FYNNEI. V shed 5 bases and J 6 bases; nucleotides not matched to a gene: 1. CDR3 protein: CASSNRGNEQFF. The CDR3 DNA sequence: TGTGCCAGCAGTAACAGGGGCAATGAGCAGTTCTTC. The full variable domain, its missing parts supplied by reference TRBV2 and TRBJ2-1, is EPEVTQTPSHQVTQMGQEVILRCVPISNHLYFYWYRQILGQKVEFLVSFYNNEISEKSEIFDDQFSVERPDGSNFTLKIRSTKLEDSAMYFCASSNRGNEQFFGPGTRLTVL.

The chain couples TRBV7-2 to TRBJ1-5; D gene uncertain. CDR3 length equals 19 residues. V was cut by 5 bases and J by 3 bases, with 26 bases left in between. CDR1 and CDR2 (germline): SGHTA, FQGNSA. The CDR3 region has the DNA TGTGCCAGCAGCGCGCGCCCGGCCCCCGGACCCGATTACAATCAGCCCCAGCATTTT. Protein: CASSARPAPGPDYNQPQHF.

This sequence joins TRBV6-6 and TRBJ2-2; D possibly corresponds to TRBD2 (6 bases). V was cut by 1 base and J by 5 bases, with 11 bases left in between. Germline values: CDR1 MNHNY, CDR2 SVGAGI (reference sequence). The CDR3 loop spans 15 amino acids. The CDR3 DNA follows: TGTGCCAGCAGTTACTGGGGGGAGCAGACCGGGGAGCTGTTTTTT. It specifies CASSYWGEQTGELFF.

The V gene is TRBV7-3, the J gene TRBJ2-2, with no clear D. This CDR3 region has 13 residues. Trimming cost V 5 bases and J 5 bases, with 9 bases left between them. CDR1 is SGHTA, CDR2 FQGTGA, per germline. For the CDR3, the DNA is TGTGCCAGCAGCCCCCTCCGAACCGGGGAGCTGTTTTTT. The encoded protein is CASSPLRTGELFF.

This clone was detected only a few times. CDR3 in DNA: TGTGCCAGCAGCTTTGTAGCACAGGGCACCAATCAGCCCCAGCATTTT. It specifies CASSFVAQGTNQPQHF. The chain recombines TRBV5-5 with TRBJ1-5, with D tentatively TRBD1 (6 bases). The ends were cut back, 2 bases at V and 3 bases at J, with 15 bases in the middle. The CDR3 has 16 residues. The germline V gene encodes CDR1 SGHKS and CDR2 YYEKEE (reference sequence).

A note on this clone: This sample includes further DNA sequences coding for the same CDR3. The V call is TRBV10-3, the J call TRBJ2-5; D could derive from TRBD1 or TRBD2 (5 bases each). The V gene lost 4 bases and the J gene lost 2 bases, with 11 bases spanning the gap. CDR1 and CDR2 (germline): ENHRY, SYGVKD. The CDR3 has 14 residues. The CDR3 spells CAISGQGGQETQYF. The CDR3 bases are TGTGCCATCAGTGGGCAGGGCGGGCAAGAGACCCAGTACTTC.